This record looks at one T cell receptor beta chain sequence and its context. The data were taken from a study of T cells in tuberculosis. Turning to the study itself: Sequenced TCRs come from CD1B-GMM tetramer-binding T cells. Findings of the study overall: Some low-affinity tetramer-binding T cells may be absent from this sample.

Chain pairing is unknown; alpha and beta were sequenced separately. The method was immunoSEQ multiplex PCR; TCRdb's version includes in-frame clones alone and lacks a portion of them. Of 85,000 to 100,000 clones listed, approximately 90% are singletons. This CDR3 is built from 14 residues. V shed 0 bases and J shed 7 bases, with 12 bases lying between them. CDR1 SEHNR and CDR2 FQNEAQ come from the germline V gene (reference sequence). After thawing and overnight rest, PBMC were stained with GMM-loaded CD1B tetramer, viability dye and anti-CD3 for sorting. The lipid loaded on the CD1B tetramers was C32 glucose monomycolate from Rhodococcus equi. From each donor, around 100,000 tetramer-negative cells were sorted.

The receptor comes from an adult woman with latent tuberculosis. The chain is built from TRBV7-9 and TRBJ1-1, with D possibly TRBD1 on 6 matching bases. The sample was CD1b-GMM tetramer-negative cells sorted from PBMCs. The CDR3 sequence: CASSLARDTLEAFF. The CDR3 DNA reads TGTGCCAGCAGCTTAGCGAGGGACACACTTGAAGCTTTCTTT.